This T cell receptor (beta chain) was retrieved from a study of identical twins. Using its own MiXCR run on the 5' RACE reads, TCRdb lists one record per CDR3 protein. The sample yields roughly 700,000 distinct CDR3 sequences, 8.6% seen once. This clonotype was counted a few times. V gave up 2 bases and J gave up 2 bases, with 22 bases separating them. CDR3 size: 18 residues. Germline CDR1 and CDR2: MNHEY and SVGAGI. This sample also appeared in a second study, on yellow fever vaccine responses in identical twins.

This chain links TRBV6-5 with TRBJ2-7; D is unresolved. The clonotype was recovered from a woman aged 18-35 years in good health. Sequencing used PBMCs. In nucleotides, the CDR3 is TGTGCCAGCAGTTACGCTTCGACCGGGTCCGAGAACCCCTACGAGCAGTACTTC. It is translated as CASSYASTGSENPYEQYF.